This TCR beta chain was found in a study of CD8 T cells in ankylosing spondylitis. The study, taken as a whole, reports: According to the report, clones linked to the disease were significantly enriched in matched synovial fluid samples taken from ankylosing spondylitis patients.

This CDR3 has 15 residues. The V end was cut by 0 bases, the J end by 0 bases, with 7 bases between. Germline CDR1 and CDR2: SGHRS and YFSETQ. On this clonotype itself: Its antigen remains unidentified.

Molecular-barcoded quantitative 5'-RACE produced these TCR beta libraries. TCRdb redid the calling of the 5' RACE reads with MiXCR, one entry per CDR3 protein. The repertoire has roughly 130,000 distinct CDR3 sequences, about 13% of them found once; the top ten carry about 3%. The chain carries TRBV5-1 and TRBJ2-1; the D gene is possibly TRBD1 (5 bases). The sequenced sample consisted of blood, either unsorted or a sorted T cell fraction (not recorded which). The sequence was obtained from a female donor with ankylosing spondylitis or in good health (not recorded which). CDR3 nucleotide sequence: TGCGCCAGCAGCTTGGAAGGGGTCTCCTACAATGAGCAGTTCTTC. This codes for CASSLEGVSYNEQFF. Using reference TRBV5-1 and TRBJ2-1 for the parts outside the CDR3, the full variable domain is KAGVTQTPRYLIKTRGQQVTLSCSPISGHRSVSWYQQTPGQGLQFLFEYFSETQRNKGNFPGRFSGRQFSNSRSEMNVSTLELGDSALYLCASSLEGVSYNEQFFGPGTRLTVL.